This TCR beta chain derives from a study of vaccination effects on CD4 cells after COVID-19. Study-level background: Peptides at about 9.9 ug/ml and IL-2 at 9.5 to 10 IU/ml were added to about 2 million PBMC per well.

This table comes from immunoSEQ multiplex PCR, and its TCRdb copy is limited to in-frame clones, with some not included. Of roughly 35,000 clones listed, around 79% are singletons. About this clone: Its target is not known.

The CDR3 is 13 residues long. The germline CDR1 and CDR2 sequences are SGDLS and YYNGEE. The V gene lost 0 bases and the J gene lost 1 base, with 4 bases spanning the gap. On roughly day 10 of culture, CD4+ T cells were separated out. Convalescent patients had PCR-confirmed SARS-CoV-2 infection between March and December 2020. Each participant was administered two doses of either the BNT162b2 or the mRNA-1273 vaccine. This TCR came from a human donor who had a prior SARS-CoV-2 infection. The material was CD4+ T cells from PBMCs cultured without peptide, obtained after COVID-19 vaccination. The rearrangement uses TRBV9 and TRBJ1-1, with D uncertain. In nucleotides, the CDR3 is TGTGCCAGCAGCGTAGCGCAGAACACTGAAGCTTTCTTT. It is translated as CASSVAQNTEAFF.